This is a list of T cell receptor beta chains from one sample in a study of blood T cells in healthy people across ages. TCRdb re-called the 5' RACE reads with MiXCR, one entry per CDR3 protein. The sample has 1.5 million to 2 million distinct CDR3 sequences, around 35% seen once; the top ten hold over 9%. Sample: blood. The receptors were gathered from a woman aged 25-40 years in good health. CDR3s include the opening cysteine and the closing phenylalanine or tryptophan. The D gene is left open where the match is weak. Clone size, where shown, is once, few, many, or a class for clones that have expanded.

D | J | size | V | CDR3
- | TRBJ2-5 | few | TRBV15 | CATSRGTTQETQYF
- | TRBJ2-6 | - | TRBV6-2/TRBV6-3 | CASSYFGSLGMTF
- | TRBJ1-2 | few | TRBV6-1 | CASSGGAQRNNYGYTF
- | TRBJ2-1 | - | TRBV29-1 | CSVGTSRAEQFF
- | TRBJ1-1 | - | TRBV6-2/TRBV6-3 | CASSYKRGLNTEAFF
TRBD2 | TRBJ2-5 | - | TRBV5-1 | CATSRGRAGQETQYF
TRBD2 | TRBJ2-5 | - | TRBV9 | CASSVTSGALEQYF
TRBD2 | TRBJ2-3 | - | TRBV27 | CASSPASGNTDTQYF
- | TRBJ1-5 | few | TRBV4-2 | CASSQEFGQPQHF
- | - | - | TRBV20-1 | CSASAGTESQETQFF
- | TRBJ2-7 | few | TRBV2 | CASSRAYRVYEQYF
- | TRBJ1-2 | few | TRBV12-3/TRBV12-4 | CASSLRVFYGYTF
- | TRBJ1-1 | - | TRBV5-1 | CASSFKLNIEAFF
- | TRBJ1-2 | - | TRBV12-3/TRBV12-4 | CASSFGQDLNYGYTF
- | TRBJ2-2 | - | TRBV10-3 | CAISGSSTGELFF
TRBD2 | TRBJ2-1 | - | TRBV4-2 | CASSEGWTSGVSDEQFF
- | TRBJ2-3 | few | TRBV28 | CASSFARSTDTQYF
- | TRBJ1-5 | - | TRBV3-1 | CASSVGPAGQPQHF
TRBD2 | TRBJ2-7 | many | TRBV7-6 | CASSSRLAEEQYF
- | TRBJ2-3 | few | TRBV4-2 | CASSPTPGTLSTDTQYF
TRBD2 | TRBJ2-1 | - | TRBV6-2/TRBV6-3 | CASLSGVEAYNEQFF
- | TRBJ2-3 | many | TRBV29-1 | CSVEEPNTDTQYF
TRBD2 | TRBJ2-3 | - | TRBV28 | CASRSGRVTDTQYF
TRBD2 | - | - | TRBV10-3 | CAISERGTTYEQYF
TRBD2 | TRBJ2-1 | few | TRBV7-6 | CASSYSGKGNEQFF
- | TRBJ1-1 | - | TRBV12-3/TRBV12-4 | CASSLGGARTEAFF
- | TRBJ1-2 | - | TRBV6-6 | CASSSHPLYGYTF
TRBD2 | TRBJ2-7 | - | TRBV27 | CASSFWLAGASEQYF
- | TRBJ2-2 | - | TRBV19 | CASNPLGTADLGTGELFF
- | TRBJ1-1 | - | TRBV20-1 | CSASVLGTTNTEAFF
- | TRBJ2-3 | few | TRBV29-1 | CSVVASDTLTDTQYF
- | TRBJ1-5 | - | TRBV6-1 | CASSVQQERNQPQHF
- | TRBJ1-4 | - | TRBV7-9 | CASKLSTDYNEKLFF
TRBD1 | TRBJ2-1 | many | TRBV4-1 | CASSQWPRGHNEQFF
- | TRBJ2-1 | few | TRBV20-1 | CSARQDNEQFF
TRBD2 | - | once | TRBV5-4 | CASSSGSGTKNIQYF
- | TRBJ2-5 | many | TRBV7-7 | CASSLEVEETQYF
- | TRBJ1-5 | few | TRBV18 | CASSPGVPGHHMEPQHF
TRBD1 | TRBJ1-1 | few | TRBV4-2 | CASSQDFGQGANTEAFF
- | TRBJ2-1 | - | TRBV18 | CASAIRGGDNEQFF
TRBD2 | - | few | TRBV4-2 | CASSQEWAGGLGEETQYF
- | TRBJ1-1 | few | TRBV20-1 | CSAGDRRRGNTEAFF
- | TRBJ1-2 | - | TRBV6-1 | CASRRGALFYGHTF
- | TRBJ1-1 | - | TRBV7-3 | CASSLNVGQNTEAFF
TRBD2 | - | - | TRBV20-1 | CSAKTSAPYEQYF
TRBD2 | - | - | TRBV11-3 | CTSALAGGPFETQYF
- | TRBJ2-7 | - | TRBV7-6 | CASSPVVSGTATYEQYF
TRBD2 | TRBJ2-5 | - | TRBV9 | CASSVGGPGLAGETQYF
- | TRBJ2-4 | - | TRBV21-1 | CASPHRDGGRNIQYF
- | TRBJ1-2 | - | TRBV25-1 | CASSLGVAYGYTF
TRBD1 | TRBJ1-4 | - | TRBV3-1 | CASGTWDRNEKLFF
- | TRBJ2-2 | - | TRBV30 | CAWNGGDGRITGELFF
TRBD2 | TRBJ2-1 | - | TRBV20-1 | CSARDGQLRTSGRAQEQFF
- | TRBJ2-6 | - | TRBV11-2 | CASSLPLPGAAANVLTF
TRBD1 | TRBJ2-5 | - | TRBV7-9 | CASSPQRTGGRRLATQYF